This T cell receptor (beta chain) was observed in a study of spatial heterogeneity in lung cancer. Every TCR cDNA molecule bore its own unique molecular identifier. TCRdb analysed the 5' RACE reads with MiXCR anew, one entry per CDR3 protein. The sample records about 8,100 distinct CDR3 sequences, about 12% being singletons. This CDR3 comprises 18 residues. Germline-derived CDR1 and CDR2 are MNHNS and SASEGT. Overall study findings and caveats: The study estimated around 6.3% alpha and about 13% beta chain coverage of tumor T cells. Tallies of expanded TCRs, which were sorted into ubiquitous and regional groups, correlated with counts of ubiquitous and regional nonsynonymous mutations, respectively. Within tumors, counts of expanded alpha and beta TCRs tracked tumor mutation counts.

Time point here: sample taken at primary tumor resection. No cell sorting; template was whole RNA from tumor, lung tissue or PBMC. This clonotype was recorded many times. The target antigen is unknown. A junction boundary mismatches the germline segment, possibly from a read error. The library was built for alpha chains, so this beta chain is an off-target read and its size means little. The source is a male donor with early-stage non-small cell lung cancer. V usage is TRBV6-1 and J usage is TRBJ1-5; 10 nucleotides match TRBD1. The input for sequencing was lung tumor tissue, taken at surgery. DNA of the CDR3: TGTGCCAGCAGTGAAAGGACAGGGGGATCTAGTAGCAATCAGCCCCGGCATTTT. Its protein is CASSERTGGSSSNQPRHF.